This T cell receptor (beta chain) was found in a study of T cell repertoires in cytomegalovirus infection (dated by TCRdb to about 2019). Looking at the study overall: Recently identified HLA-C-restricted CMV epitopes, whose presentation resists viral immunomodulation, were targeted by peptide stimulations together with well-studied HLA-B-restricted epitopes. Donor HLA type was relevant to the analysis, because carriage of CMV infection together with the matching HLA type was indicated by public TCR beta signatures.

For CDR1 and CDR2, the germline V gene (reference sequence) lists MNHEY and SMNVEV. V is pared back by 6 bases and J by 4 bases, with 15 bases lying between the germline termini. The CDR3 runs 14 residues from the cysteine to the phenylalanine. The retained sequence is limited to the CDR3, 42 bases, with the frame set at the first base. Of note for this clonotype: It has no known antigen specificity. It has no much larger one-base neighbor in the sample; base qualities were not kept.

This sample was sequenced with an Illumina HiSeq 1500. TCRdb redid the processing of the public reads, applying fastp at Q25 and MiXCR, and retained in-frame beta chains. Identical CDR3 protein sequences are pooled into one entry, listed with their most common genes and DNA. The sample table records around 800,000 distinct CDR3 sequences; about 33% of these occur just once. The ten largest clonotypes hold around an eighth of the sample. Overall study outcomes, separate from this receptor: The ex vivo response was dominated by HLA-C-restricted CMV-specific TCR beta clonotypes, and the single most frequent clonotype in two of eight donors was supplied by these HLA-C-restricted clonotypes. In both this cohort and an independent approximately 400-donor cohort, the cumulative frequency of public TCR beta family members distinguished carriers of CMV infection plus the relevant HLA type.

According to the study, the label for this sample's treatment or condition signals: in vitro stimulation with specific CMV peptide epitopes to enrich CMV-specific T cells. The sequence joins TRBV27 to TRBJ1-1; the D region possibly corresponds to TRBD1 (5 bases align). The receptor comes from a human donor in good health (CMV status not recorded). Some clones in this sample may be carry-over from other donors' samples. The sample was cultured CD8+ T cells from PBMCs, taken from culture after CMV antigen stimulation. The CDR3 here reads CASSPLSGGTEAFF. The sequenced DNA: TGTGCCAGCAGCCCCTTAAGTGGGGGCACTGAAGCTTTCTTT.